This entry is about one TCR beta chain. The same CDR3 arises from other DNA sequences in this sample as well. Germline V gene data show CDR1 as KGHSH and CDR2 as LQKENI. The CDR3 runs to 14 residues. Trimming took 3 bases from V and 1 from J, leaving 9 bases between them. Sequencing was performed with immunoSEQ multiplex PCR; in TCRdb, only in-frame clones are kept and a portion is missing. The table lists about 2.3 million clones, more than 80% of them singletons. The data originate from a study of shared clonotypes between healthy human individuals. Sequencing was carried out using naive CD4+ T cells from PBMCs. The sample's subset: CD45RA+ positively selected. V is TRBV18 and J is TRBJ1-1; tentative D call: TRBD1 (5 bases). This clonotype was obtained from a man younger than 35 in good health. Some clones in this sample may be carry-over from other donors' samples. DNA of the CDR3: TGTGCCAGCTCACCGCCGAGGGGGAACACTGAAGCTTTCTTT. Translation gives CASSPPRGNTEAFF.